The entry that follows covers one T cell receptor (beta chain) sequence. The antigen is not known. This specimen belongs to a study of graft-versus-host responses after intestinal transplantation. The overall study: Each of the recipients got a multivisceral, liver-intestinal, or isolated intestinal transplant. Anti-thymocyte globulin induction was given to all recipients, followed by tacrolimus and steroids for two to four years.

V was shortened by 9 bases and J by 3 bases, with 18 bases between the two germline ends. This CDR3 region has 14 residues. The germline V gene encodes CDR1 MNHNS and CDR2 SASEGT. The data were produced by immunoSEQ multiplex PCR, yet TCRdb's version contains in-frame clones alone and is incomplete. The sample has fewer than 110,000 clones, 87% seen once. The chain combines TRBV6-1 with TRBJ2-7; no clear D. The TCR comes from a human donor who was the organ donor for an intestinal transplant. This specimen consisted of unstimulated CD4+ T cells sorted from spleen or lymph node cells, obtained before transplant. CDR3 DNA: TGTGCCAGTGTCCCCCGGGTTGGGGACTACGAGCAGTACTTC. Its protein is CASVPRVGDYEQYF.